This TCR beta chain originates from a study of OX40 agonist ivuxolimab in advanced cancers. Overall study: Allowance was made for prior anti-PD-1, anti-PD-L1 or anti-CTLA-4 therapy, and 40% to 45% had some.

Comment on this clone: The antigen remains undetermined.

This CDR3 comprises 15 residues. The germline gives CDR1 MNHNY, CDR2 SVGAGI (reference sequence). V was clipped by 4 bases and J by 1 base; unmatched bases: 3. Sequencing used immunoSEQ multiplex PCR; TCRdb keeps in-frame clones, though not all of them. The sample records tens of thousands of clones, 65% to 85% being singletons. Overall study results and limits: Fewer expanded clones were found on average in CD4+ than in CD8+ T cells. Relatively little clonal expansion, among the lowest observed, appeared in partial responders at 0.1-3.0 mg/kg. CD4+ and CD8+ T cells in blood underwent clonal expansion by week 6 at 0.1 to 3.0 mg/kg.

The input for sequencing was CD4+ or CD8+ T cells sorted from blood, taken in a trial of the OX40 agonist ivuxolimab. This TCR was sampled from an adult with an advanced solid tumor such as melanoma, head and neck, liver or kidney cancer. This chain joins TRBV6-6 and TRBJ2-1; TRBD2 matches 8 bases. The CDR3 is CASSLASGSYNEQFF. CDR3 DNA: TGTGCCAGCAGTTTGGCTAGCGGGTCCTACAATGAGCAGTTCTTC.